In its sample, the clone carrying this T cell receptor beta chain was seen many times. Its target is unknown. The data are from a study of CD8+CD57+ T cells in acquired aplastic anemia. Sequencing was done on patients that had shown CD8+CD57+ cell expansion by flow cytometry. This CDR3 is 13 amino acids long. Germline V gives CDR1 GTSNPN, CDR2 SVGIG (reference sequence). J lost 8 bases, V lost 3 bases, and 7 bases had no gene match. Using genomic DNA as the template, TCR beta VDJ and CDR3 profiling was carried out. One entry per CDR3 protein results from TCRdb running MiXCR on the reads. The table shows over 250,000 distinct CDR3 sequences, with 45% to 65% occurring only once. Study results and limitations: Overlap between patients and controls comprised twenty-nine CD8+ CDR3 sequences.

The gene calls are TRBV30 and TRBJ1-2, with 9 bases aligning to TRBD1. The specimen sequenced was sorted CD4+, CD8+, or CD8+CD57+ T cells (not recorded which) from PBMCs. This sequence was found in a human donor with aplastic anemia. CDR3 sequence (DNA): TGTGCCTGGAGGCAACAGGGGGCTGGGGGCTACACCTTC. Its translation is CAWRQQGAGGYTF.